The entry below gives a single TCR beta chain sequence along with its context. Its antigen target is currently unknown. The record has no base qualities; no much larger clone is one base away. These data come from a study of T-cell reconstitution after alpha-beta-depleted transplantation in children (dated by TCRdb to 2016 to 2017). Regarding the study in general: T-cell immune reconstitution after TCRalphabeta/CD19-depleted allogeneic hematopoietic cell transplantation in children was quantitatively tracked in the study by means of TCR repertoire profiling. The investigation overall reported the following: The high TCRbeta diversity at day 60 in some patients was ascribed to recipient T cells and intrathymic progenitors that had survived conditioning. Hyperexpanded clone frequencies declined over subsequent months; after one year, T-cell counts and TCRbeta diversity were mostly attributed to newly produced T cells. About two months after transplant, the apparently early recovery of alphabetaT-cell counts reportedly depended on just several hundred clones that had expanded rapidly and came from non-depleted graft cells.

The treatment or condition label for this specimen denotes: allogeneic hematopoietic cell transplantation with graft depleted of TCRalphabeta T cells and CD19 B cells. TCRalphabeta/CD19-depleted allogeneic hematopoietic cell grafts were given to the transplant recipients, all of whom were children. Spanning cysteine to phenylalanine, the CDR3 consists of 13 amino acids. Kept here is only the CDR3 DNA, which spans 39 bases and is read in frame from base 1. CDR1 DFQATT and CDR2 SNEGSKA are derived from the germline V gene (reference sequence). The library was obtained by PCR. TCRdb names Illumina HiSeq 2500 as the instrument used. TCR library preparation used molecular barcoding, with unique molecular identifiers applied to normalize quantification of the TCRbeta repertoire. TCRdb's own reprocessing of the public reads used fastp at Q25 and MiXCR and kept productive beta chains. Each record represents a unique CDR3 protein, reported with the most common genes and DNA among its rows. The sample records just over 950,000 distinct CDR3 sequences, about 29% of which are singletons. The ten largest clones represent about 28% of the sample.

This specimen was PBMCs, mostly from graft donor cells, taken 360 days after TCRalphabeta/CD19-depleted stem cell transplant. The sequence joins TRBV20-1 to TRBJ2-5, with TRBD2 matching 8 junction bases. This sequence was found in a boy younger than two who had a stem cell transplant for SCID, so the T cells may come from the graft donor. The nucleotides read TGCACCAGTACCTGGCGGGGGGTGGAGACCCAGTACTTC. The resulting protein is CTSTWRGVETQYF.